This T cell receptor beta chain was observed in a study of shared clonotypes between healthy human individuals. Naivety among CD8 cells was defined by CD45RO negativity and positive CCR7 selection, thereby excluding terminally differentiated effector memory CD45RA+ cells. TCRdb's table, derived via immunoSEQ multiplex PCR, lists solely in-frame clones and lacks some. The data hold hundreds of thousands of clones, with about 96% observed a single time. The specimen was naive CD8+ T cells sorted from blood. This sequence was found in a man aged 30-40 years in good health.

The CDR3 nucleotides read TGTGCCAGCAGCTTAAACGGGAGAAACTACAATGAGCAGTTCTTC. This sequence encodes CASSLNGRNYNEQFF. The chain carries TRBV7-9 and TRBJ2-1, with TRBD2 as a possible D gene (6 bases). V was clipped by 2 bases and J by 3 bases, with 11 bases between them. The CDR3 runs to 15 residues. The germline gives CDR1 SEHNR, CDR2 FQNEAQ (reference sequence).